This entry lists 30 T cell receptor beta chains sequenced from one sample in a study of regulatory T cells in long-lasting Graves disease (dated by TCRdb to the early 2020s). In the paper's terms, the time point label means: newly diagnosed GD, antithyroid drugs for less than 3 months. For both TCR sequencing and RNA sequencing, RNA was extracted from PBMCs using TRIzol. Libraries were prepared through multiplex PCR. Sequencing was performed on an Illumina HiSeq 4000. CDR3 regions were amplified by Arm-PCR with iRepertoire HTBI primers to construct TCR beta libraries. The public reads were reanalyzed by TCRdb: fastp trimming at Q25, MiXCR alignment, in-frame beta chains only. One record per CDR3 amino acid sequence lists the most common genes and DNA. The sample table records 380,000 or so distinct CDR3 sequences; roughly 17% of these occur just once. Around 20% of the sample goes to the ten largest clones.

The same specimen was also included in a second study, on T cells in Graves' hyperthyroidism and ophthalmopathy.

The sequencing used peripheral blood mononuclear cells (PBMCs), collected at new diagnosis, from a patient treated with antithyroid drugs. The receptor set was obtained from a woman younger than 35 with Graves disease. Donor details come from another sample of the same person, matched by shared clones.

This clonotype was picked up a small number of times. V and J are TRBV3-1 and TRBJ2-5; TRBD1 is a possible D gene (6 bases). V was clipped by 1 base and J by 1 base, with 10 bases between them. Germline V lookup: CDR1 LGHDT, CDR2 YNNKEL (reference sequence). The CDR3 sequence is 15 residues long. The CDR3 nucleotides are TGTGCCAGCAGCCAAGGAGGGACACCCCAAGAGACCCAGTACTTC. It encodes CASSQGGTPQETQYF.

V and J are TRBV2 and TRBJ2-3, with no clear D. Germline CDR1 reads SNHLY; CDR2 reads FYNNEI. V dropped 8 bases and J dropped 1 base, with 4 bases sitting between them. The CDR3 runs to 11 residues. DNA for the CDR3: TGTGCCAGCGAGGGCACAGATACGCAGTATTTT. Its protein is CASEGTDTQYF.

The chain recombines TRBV20-1 with TRBJ2-7, with a possible D match to TRBD2 (6 bases). CDR1 is DFQATT, CDR2 SNEGSKA, per germline (reference sequence). The CDR3 spans 12 residues. Trimming stripped 7 bases from V and 2 bases from J, with 12 bases between. The CDR3 DNA reads TGCAGTGGGGGACGGGGGACCTACGAGCAGTACTTC. Protein: CSGGRGTYEQYF.

The chain has TRBV5-1 and TRBJ2-1; no reliable D call. V gave up 2 bases and J gave up 2 bases, with 14 bases separating them. There are 16 residues in the CDR3. CDR1 and CDR2 (germline): SGHRS, YFSETQ. The CDR3: CASSLVALPTYNEQFF. CDR3 in DNA: TGCGCCAGCAGCTTAGTTGCGCTGCCGACCTACAATGAGCAGTTCTTC.

This clonotype was found a few times. V gene TRBV20-1 combines with J gene TRBJ1-2, with 7 nucleotides matching TRBD1. Germline loops: CDR1 DFQATT, CDR2 SNEGSKA (reference sequence). Trimming removed 5 bases from V and 1 base from J; junction bases left unmatched: 7. The CDR3 sequence is 14 residues long. The CDR3 spells CSAPDRTHNYGYTF. In DNA form, the CDR3 reads TGCAGTGCTCCGGACAGGACCCATAACTATGGCTACACCTTC.

In its sample, this clonotype was seen a few times. The J gene is TRBJ1-5, the V gene TRBV19, with D unclear. This CDR3 has 12 residues. V gave up 5 bases and J gave up 7 bases, with 9 bases separating them. Germline CDR1 is LNHDA and CDR2 is SQIVND (reference sequence). The CDR3 is CASSFSGQPQHF. CDR3 nucleotides: TGTGCCAGTAGTTTCTCGGGACAGCCCCAGCATTTT.

This clonotype was seen ten or more times. This sequence joins TRBV6-1 and TRBJ1-2; D remains unclear. The germline V gene encodes CDR1 MNHNS and CDR2 SASEGT. The ends were cut back, 10 bases at V and 4 bases at J, with 10 bases in the middle. There are 11 residues in the CDR3. The CDR3 here is CATREVYGYTF. In nucleotides, the CDR3 is TGTGCCACCCGGGAAGTCTATGGCTACACCTTC.

This clonotype came up many times. The chain employs TRBV27 and TRBJ2-1; TRBD2 aligns across 8 bases. CDR1 and CDR2 from the germline V gene are MNHEY and SMNVEV (reference sequence). This CDR3 is built from 15 residues. V lost 3 bases to trimming and J lost 10 bases; unmatched junction nucleotides: 11. The CDR3 spells CASSFGPGGPREQFF. DNA of the CDR3: TGTGCCAGCAGTTTTGGACCGGGAGGGCCGAGAGAGCAGTTCTTC.

At least ten counts were recorded for this clonotype. V is TRBV12-5 and J is TRBJ1-1, with TRBD1 matching over 9 bases. The CDR3 is 14 residues long. CDR1 LGHNT and CDR2 FRNRAP come from the germline V gene. The trim removed 6 bases at V and 4 bases at J, leaving 6 bases unmatched. The DNA for the CDR3 is TGTGCTAGTGGAACAGGGGGCGAAACCACTGAAGCTTTCTTT. Translating gives CASGTGGETTEAFF.

This clonotype occurred many times. V and J are TRBV6-1 and TRBJ2-1; D is perhaps TRBD1 (6 bases). The CDR3 consists of 13 residues. V was shortened by 8 bases and J by 6 bases, with 14 bases between the two germline ends. Looked up from germline, CDR1 is MNHNS and CDR2 is SASEGT. The CDR3 nucleotides read TGTGCCAGCCTACCCAACAGGGTCAATGAGCAGTTCTTC. Translation gives CASLPNRVNEQFF.

The chain links TRBV28 to TRBJ2-3; maybe TRBD2 (5 bases). V was shortened by 3 bases and J by 4 bases, with 14 bases between the two germline ends. Germline CDR1 reads MDHEN; CDR2 reads SYDVKM. The CDR3 sequence is 15 residues long. CDR3 loop: CASSLLEDWADTQYF. The CDR3 DNA reads TGTGCCAGCAGTTTGTTGGAGGATTGGGCAGATACGCAGTATTTT.

Comments on this clonotype: Just one base apart from a much larger clone, this may be a read error. J is TRBJ2-7 and V is TRBV20-1; D is undetermined. CDR1 DFQATT and CDR2 SNEGSKA come from the germline V gene (reference sequence). The CDR3 extends over 13 amino acids. In DNA, the CDR3 is TGCAGTGCTAGGAGTACGACCTCCTACAAGCAGTACTTC. Amino acid sequence: CSARSTTSYKQYF.

This clonotype was observed at least ten times. This rearrangement joins TRBV30 to TRBJ2-2; D unclear. Germline V CDR1 and CDR2: GTSNPN, SVGIG (reference sequence). The CDR3 has 14 residues. Trimming cost V 3 bases and J 5 bases, with 13 bases left between them. The CDR3 sequence is CAWRGSHGTGELFF. The DNA for the CDR3 is TGTGCCTGGAGAGGGTCACATGGGACCGGGGAGCTGTTTTTT. Using reference TRBV30 and TRBJ2-2 for the parts outside the CDR3, the full variable domain is SQTIHQWPATLVQPVGSPLSLECTVEGTSNPNLYWYRQAAGRGLQLLFYSVGIGQISSEVPQNLSASRPQDRQFILSSKKLLLSDSGFYLCAWRGSHGTGELFFGEGSRLTVL.

This clonotype was picked up a small number of times. The chain recombines TRBV6-1 with TRBJ1-5; D is uncertain. The germline V gene has CDR1 MNHNS and CDR2 SASEGT. The ends were cut back, 4 bases at V and 4 bases at J, with 5 bases in the middle. This CDR3 spans 12 amino acids. CDR3: CASSGPNQPQHF. Here the CDR3 DNA reads TGTGCCAGCAGTGGACCAAATCAGCCCCAGCATTTT.

This clonotype was seen repeatedly, ten times or more. The CDR3, as DNA: TGCGCCAGCAGCTTTAGGGACAGGGGTGAAGCTTTCTTT. Protein sequence: CASSFRDRGEAFF. The rearrangement joins TRBV5-1 to TRBJ1-1; TRBD1 agrees at 10 bases. Germline CDR1 SGHRS, CDR2 YFSETQ. This CDR3 region has 13 residues. After removal of 2 bases from V and 7 bases from J, the junction contained 2 bases not matched to a gene. The variable domain in full, with the rest retrieved from reference TRBV5-1 and TRBJ1-1, is KAGVTQTPRYLIKTRGQQVTLSCSPISGHRSVSWYQQTPGQGLQFLFEYFSETQRNKGNFPGRFSGRQFSNSRSEMNVSTLELGDSALYLCASSFRDRGEAFFGQGTRLTVV.

The chain carries TRBV6-2 or TRBV6-3 and TRBJ2-7, with 7 bases fitting TRBD2. The CDR3 is 13 residues long. Losses at the gene ends were 11 bases for V and 4 bases for J; bases not matched to a gene: 11. Germline V CDR1 and CDR2: MNHEY, SVGEGT. The CDR3 nucleotides read TGTGCCGCTCGGGGGGAGGGCCGATACGAGCAGTACTTC. Translated: CAARGEGRYEQYF.

Details on this clonotype: Possible read error: a much larger clone is one base away. The chain is built from TRBV27 and TRBJ1-4; no reliable D call. The CDR3 loop spans 16 amino acids. V shed 7 bases and J shed 4 bases, with 19 bases lying between them. Germline V lookup: CDR1 MNHEY, CDR2 SMNVEV (reference sequence). CDR3: CASNPPFLEGNEKLFF. The CDR3 nucleotides are TGTGCCAGCAATCCCCCTTTTCTCGAGGGTAATGAAAAACTGTTTTTT.

This clonotype was seen repeatedly, ten times or more. CDR3 protein: CASSLGATGLAGLGEQFF. The CDR3 coding sequence is TGTGCCAGCAGTTTAGGGGCAACGGGACTAGCGGGATTGGGTGAGCAGTTCTTC. This chain joins TRBV28 and TRBJ2-1; 13 nucleotides line up with TRBD2. Germline V CDR1 and CDR2: MDHEN, SYDVKM. Germline trimming cut 2 bases from V and 9 bases from J; bases unmatched to any gene: 13. This CDR3 is built from 18 residues.

This clonotype was detected a few times. The chain recombines TRBV29-1 with TRBJ2-7; 8 bases align to TRBD1. The CDR3 has 14 residues. CDR1 is SQVTM, CDR2 ANQGSEA, per germline. With 3 bases clipped from V and 2 bases from J, the junction kept 6 bases outside the gene matches. The CDR3 nucleotides are TGCAGCGTTGAGAGGACAGGGATCGCCTACGAGCAGTACTTC. It yields the protein CSVERTGIAYEQYF.

V and J are TRBV10-3 and TRBJ2-4; D is unresolved. The germline CDR1 and CDR2 sequences are ENHRY and SYGVKD. The CDR3 has 16 amino acids. The V gene lost 0 bases and the J gene lost 2 bases, with 11 bases spanning the gap. In DNA, the CDR3 is TGTGCCATCAGTGAGTCGGTACAGAGAACCAAAAACATTCAGTACTTC. Residues: CAISESVQRTKNIQYF.

The sample holds many counts of this clonotype. This chain connects TRBV7-9 to TRBJ2-1; maybe TRBD1 (6 bases). The CDR3 length is 14 residues. V lost 3 bases, J lost 4 bases, and 10 bases lay in between. The germline CDR1 and CDR2 sequences are SEHNR and FQNEAQ (reference sequence). The CDR3 here is CASSFGTSYNEQFF. As DNA, the CDR3 is TGTGCCAGCAGCTTCGGGACATCTTACAATGAGCAGTTCTTC. Full variable domain (rest looked up from reference TRBV7-9 and TRBJ2-1): DTGVSQNPRHKITKRGQNVTFRCDPISEHNRLYWYRQTLGQGPEFLTYFQNEAQLEKSRLLSDRFSAERPKGSFSTLEIQRTEQGDSAMYLCASSFGTSYNEQFFGPGTRLTVL.

The gene calls are TRBV4-1 and TRBJ2-3, with 10 bases matching TRBD1. Germline V gene sequence: CDR1 MGHRA, CDR2 YSYEKL. V dropped 3 bases and J dropped 1; count of bases not matched to a gene: 13. The CDR3 has 19 residues. The CDR3 reads CASSQAWDRGELGTDTQYF. The CDR3 region has the DNA TGCGCCAGCAGCCAGGCTTGGGACAGGGGTGAGCTCGGCACAGATACGCAGTATTTT.

DNA of the CDR3: TGTGCCAGCAGCCAAGAGGGACGTTACCCAAACTATGGCTACACCTTC. The encoded protein is CASSQEGRYPNYGYTF. The chain has TRBV4-2 and TRBJ1-2, with a possible D match to TRBD1 (5 bases). The CDR3 consists of 16 residues. The V end lost 0 bases, the J end lost 2 bases, and 13 bases lay between the germline ends. The V gene's germline CDR1 is LGHNA and CDR2 YNFKEQ.

The table lists this clonotype with many counts. This chain connects TRBV7-2 to TRBJ2-3; unclear D gene. Germline V gene data show CDR1 as SGHTA and CDR2 as FQGNSA. Between the trimmed V and J ends, which lost 5 bases and 3 bases, there was a span of 9 bases. This CDR3 has 13 amino acids. This CDR3 reads CASSPAATDTQYF. CDR3 DNA: TGTGCCAGCAGCCCCGCGGCGACAGATACGCAGTATTTT.

This clonotype showed up many times. V usage is TRBV3-1 and J usage is TRBJ1-1, with D perhaps matching TRBD1 (6 bases). Germline V lookup: CDR1 LGHDT, CDR2 YNNKEL (reference sequence). V lost 3 bases and J lost 3, with 11 bases in between. The CDR3 has 14 amino acids. This CDR3 reads CASSHRGGDTEAFF. In DNA form, the CDR3 reads TGTGCCAGCAGCCATCGAGGGGGGGACACTGAAGCTTTCTTT.

This clonotype was recorded many times. The chain recombines TRBV12-3 or TRBV12-4 with TRBJ2-1; 13 bases fit TRBD2. CDR3 length equals 14 residues. With 8 bases clipped from V and 6 bases from J, the junction kept 4 bases outside the gene matches. CDR3 nucleotide sequence: TGTGCCAGCCTTACTAGCGGGAGGGCCAATGAGCAGTTCTTC. It is translated as CASLTSGRANEQFF.

This clonotype was seen ten or more times. The rearrangement uses TRBV7-9 and TRBJ2-1; TRBD2 matches 7 bases. After removal of 5 bases from V and 7 bases from J, the junction contained 11 bases not matched to a gene. This CDR3 is built from 15 residues. Germline V lookup: CDR1 SEHNR, CDR2 FQNEAQ (reference sequence). Here the CDR3 DNA reads TGTGCCAGCAGCCGCGGGGCGGGAGTGGAGAATGAGCAGTTCTTC. Translated: CASSRGAGVENEQFF. The full variable domain, in which reference TRBV7-9 and TRBJ2-1 provide the parts outside the CDR3, is DTGVSQNPRHKITKRGQNVTFRCDPISEHNRLYWYRQTLGQGPEFLTYFQNEAQLEKSRLLSDRFSAERPKGSFSTLEIQRTEQGDSAMYLCASSRGAGVENEQFFGPGTRLTVL.

This clonotype was recorded many times. V is TRBV18 and J is TRBJ1-1, with a weak D call TRBD1 (5 bases). Looked up from germline, CDR1 is KGHSH and CDR2 is LQKENI. Trimming removed 3 bases from V and 0 bases from J, with 14 bases in between. The length of the CDR3 is 16 residues. CDR3 sequence (DNA): TGTGCCAGCTCACCTGTTGCGGGGACGGTGAACACTGAAGCTTTCTTT. It codes for CASSPVAGTVNTEAFF.

This clonotype was seen at least ten times. CDR3 loop: CASSQEGKTQYF. The CDR3 bases are TGTGCCAGCAGTCAGGAAGGGAAGACCCAGTACTTC. The V call is TRBV11-2, the J call TRBJ2-5; D is unresolved. V was trimmed by 6 bases and J by 6 bases, leaving 11 bases between them. Germline CDR1 is SGHAT and CDR2 is FQNNGV. The CDR3 is 12 amino acids.

There are many counts of this clonotype. The chain carries TRBV2 and TRBJ2-5; no clear D gene. Germline values: CDR1 SNHLY, CDR2 FYNNEI. The CDR3 is made up of 10 amino acids. Trimming stripped 6 bases from V and 3 bases from J, with 2 bases between. The CDR3 loop reads CASRKETQYF. Here the CDR3 DNA reads TGTGCCAGCAGGAAAGAGACCCAGTACTTC.